The clone carrying this T cell receptor (beta chain) has only a few counts. CD8+CD4-CCR7+CD45RA+ cells were sorted as naive CD8 T cells. This sample stems from a study of molecular identifiers for immune sequencing clone quantification. TCRdb called the PCR reads again in MiXCR, with one record for every CDR3 protein. Of about half a million distinct CDR3 sequences in the sample, 20% to 25% were seen once. The CDR3 has 14 amino acids. CDR1 and CDR2 (germline): MNHEY, SMNVEV (reference sequence). The V end lost 3 bases, the J end lost 6 bases, and 15 bases lay between the germline ends. The receptor's source is a human donor in good health. Some libraries in this study had Jurkat cell RNA spiked in. The chain uses TRBV27 and TRBJ2-7; possible D gene TRBD1, 6 bases. Sequencing input: naive CD8+ T cells from blood, with Jurkat cell RNA spiked in. Subset denoted: FACS-sorted CD8+CD4-CCR7+CD45RA+ naive T cells. CDR3 protein: CASSLSPTGSEQYF. CDR3 nucleotide sequence: TGTGCCAGCAGTTTGTCGCCCACAGGGTCCGAGCAGTACTTC.